This paragraph reports one T cell receptor beta chain. In the original processing: Amplification of reference gene primers was used by the study to estimate nucleated cell counts. Measured with immunoSEQ multiplex PCR; TCRdb has only the in-frame clones, and not every one. V and J calls and clone size are given by that table; D and trimming were obtained from the DNA. The sample includes 75,000 to 90,000 clones, around four fifths of them seen just once. The sample is drawn from a study of blood T cell repertoires in COVID-19. Input material: peripheral blood. The TCR was taken from a man older than 75 with active or convalescent COVID-19.

CDR3 bases: TGTGCCAGCAGTTATACAGGGGGAGATACGCAGTATTTT. It translates to CASSYTGGDTQYF. The chain recombines TRBV5-4 with TRBJ2-3, with 8 bases aligning to TRBD1. CDR3 length: 13 amino acids. Germline V CDR1 and CDR2: SGHNT, YYREEE (reference sequence). Trimming took 5 bases from V and 5 from J; bases not matched to a gene: 4.